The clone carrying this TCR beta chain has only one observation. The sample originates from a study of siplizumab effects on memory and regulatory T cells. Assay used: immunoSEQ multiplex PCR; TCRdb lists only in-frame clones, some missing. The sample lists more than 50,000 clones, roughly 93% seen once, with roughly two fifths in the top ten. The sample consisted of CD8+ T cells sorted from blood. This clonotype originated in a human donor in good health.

CDR3 residues: CASSLRLAGGTQYF. The CDR3 region has the DNA TGTGCCAGCAGCTTACGACTAGCGGGTGGAACGCAGTATTTT. J is TRBJ2-3 and V is TRBV5-4; 10 nucleotides match TRBD2. CDR1 SGHNT and CDR2 YYREEE come from the germline V gene (reference sequence). The CDR3 covers 14 residues. The junction had 6 bases not matched to a gene; V was cut back by 2 bases and J by 9 bases.